These T cell receptor beta chains were read from a single sample in a study of T cells in Graves' hyperthyroidism and ophthalmopathy. Each CDR3 protein is one row after TCRdb ran MiXCR on the multiplex PCR reads. The repertoire holds about 350,000 distinct CDR3 sequences, with approximately 13% as singletons. Sequencing was performed on blood. The source is a woman in her twenties or thirties with Graves' hyperthyroidism. CDR3s include the opening cysteine and the closing phenylalanine or tryptophan. The order of the fields is D gene, V gene, clone size, J gene, CDR3 DNA, CDR3 protein. D genes are given only for firm matches. Only part of the rows carry a size: once, few, many, or a class if the clone is expanded.

D gene: .; V gene: TRBV20-1; clone size: .; J gene: TRBJ2-1; CDR3 DNA: TGCAGTGCTAGAGATCCGGGATCCTACAATGAGCAGTTCTTC; CDR3 protein: CSARDPGSYNEQFF
D gene: TRBD2; V gene: TRBV5-1; clone size: many; J gene: TRBJ2-1; CDR3 DNA: TGCGCCAGCAGCTTAAGCGGGAGTTGGGAGAATGAGCAGTTCTTC; CDR3 protein: CASSLSGSWENEQFF
D gene: TRBD1; V gene: TRBV6-1; clone size: many; J gene: TRBJ1-2; CDR3 DNA: TGTGCCAGCAGTGGGTCTACCCGGACAGGGGGCGCGTCTAACTATGGCTACACCTTC; CDR3 protein: CASSGSTRTGGASNYGYTF
D gene: .; V gene: TRBV7-9; clone size: few; J gene: TRBJ1-3; CDR3 DNA: TGTGCCAGCAGCATACGGCCGGGTCCTCTCTCTGGAAACACCATATATTTT; CDR3 protein: CASSIRPGPLSGNTIYF
D gene: .; V gene: TRBV25-1; clone size: .; J gene: TRBJ2-7; CDR3 DNA: TGTGCCAGCAGAGAGGACGTTCCCTCCTACGAGCAGTACTTC; CDR3 protein: CASREDVPSYEQYF
D gene: TRBD2; V gene: TRBV9; clone size: once; J gene: TRBJ2-2; CDR3 DNA: TGTGCCAGCAGCGCCGGACTAGCGGGAACCCCCGGGGGGCTGTTTTTT; CDR3 protein: CASSAGLAGTPGGLFF
D gene: TRBD2; V gene: TRBV5-6; clone size: few; J gene: TRBJ2-1; CDR3 DNA: TGTGCCAGCAGCTTGGATGGTAGCGGGAGATGGGCCCACAATGAGCAGTTCTTC; CDR3 protein: CASSLDGSGRWAHNEQFF
D gene: TRBD2; V gene: TRBV20-1; clone size: many; J gene: TRBJ2-7; CDR3 DNA: TGCAGTGCTAGCGTTAGCGGGAGGGCCCGGTACGAGCAGTACTTC; CDR3 protein: CSASVSGRARYEQYF
D gene: .; V gene: TRBV29-1; clone size: many; J gene: TRBJ2-1; CDR3 DNA: TGCAGCGTTGAATTCGCGCACAATGAGCAGTTCTTC; CDR3 protein: CSVEFAHNEQFF
D gene: .; V gene: TRBV3-1; clone size: many; J gene: TRBJ2-7; CDR3 DNA: TGTGCCAGCAGCCAACGTAGGGGCTACGAGCAGTACTTC; CDR3 protein: CASSQRRGYEQYF
D gene: .; V gene: TRBV5-6; clone size: many; J gene: TRBJ2-7; CDR3 DNA: TGTGCCAGCAGCCCCGGACCAGGGACTCCCGAGCAGTACTTC; CDR3 protein: CASSPGPGTPEQYF
D gene: .; V gene: TRBV5-6; clone size: .; J gene: TRBJ2-2; CDR3 DNA: TGTGCCAGCAGCTTCGCGGGGGCCTATACCGGGGAGCTGTTTTTT; CDR3 protein: CASSFAGAYTGELFF
D gene: .; V gene: TRBV6-1; clone size: many; J gene: TRBJ2-3; CDR3 DNA: TGTGCCTTTAACTCCGGGAACGCAGGGGCAGATACGCAGTATTTT; CDR3 protein: CAFNSGNAGADTQYF
D gene: .; V gene: TRBV3-1; clone size: many; J gene: TRBJ2-7; CDR3 DNA: TGTGCCAGCAGCCAGCAACTAGCACAGGCGCAGTACTTC; CDR3 protein: CASSQQLAQAQYF